A single T cell receptor (beta chain) is shown here with its context. This entry is derived from a study of cytomegalovirus exposure and HLA in healthy donors. 60 Vbeta and 13 Jbeta primers were used in PCR. The table came from immunoSEQ multiplex PCR; TCRdb's copy has only in-frame clones and leaves some out. The sample contains about 140,000 clones, around 77% of which appear only once. The CDR3 sequence is 13 residues long. The trim removed 5 bases at V and 7 bases at J, leaving 7 bases unmatched. Germline CDR1 reads SGHTA; CDR2 reads FQGNSA. This TCR derives from a woman between 50 and 59 years old in good health and CMV-seronegative. Sequencing was carried out using PBMCs. The J gene is TRBJ2-7, the V gene TRBV7-2; 8 bases fit TRBD1. The CDR3 coding sequence is TGTGCCAGCAGCCCGGACAGGGCAGAAGAGCAGTACTTC. This sequence encodes CASSPDRAEEQYF.